This T cell receptor beta chain was sequenced during a study of shared clonotypes between healthy human individuals. General study points: Some naive CD4 clonotypes, roughly 4.8%, turned up in common across a handful of donors. Researchers found naive subsets generally carried larger estimated richness than memory subsets. Shared clonotypes across all four donors exceeded non-shared ones in generation probability.

The germline V gene has CDR1 SGHDT and CDR2 YYEEEE. Trimming stripped 4 bases from V and 0 bases from J, with 8 bases between. This CDR3 comprises 14 residues. CD4+ cells underwent separation, giving CD45RA+ naive and CD45RA-negative memory subsets. Notes on this clone: What it recognizes is unknown.

Here immunoSEQ multiplex PCR was the method, and the copy in TCRdb shows in-frame clones only, minus some. In the table there are approximately 980,000 clones, about three quarters of which are singletons. The chain employs TRBV5-6 and TRBJ1-5; D uncertain. The specimen sequenced was memory CD4+ T cells sorted from blood. Subset meaning: CD45RA-negative fraction. The clonotype comes from a man aged 18 to 35 in good health. The CDR3 DNA sequence: TGTGCCAGCAGCCCCTCCTATAGCAATCAGCCCCAGCATTTT. It specifies CASSPSYSNQPQHF. The full variable domain, completed using reference TRBV5-6 and TRBJ1-5, is DAGVTQSPTHLIKTRGQQVTLRCSPKSGHDTVSWYQQALGQGPQFIFQYYEEEERQRGNFPDRFSGHQFPNYSSELNVNALLLGDSALYLCASSPSYSNQPQHFGDGTRLSIL.